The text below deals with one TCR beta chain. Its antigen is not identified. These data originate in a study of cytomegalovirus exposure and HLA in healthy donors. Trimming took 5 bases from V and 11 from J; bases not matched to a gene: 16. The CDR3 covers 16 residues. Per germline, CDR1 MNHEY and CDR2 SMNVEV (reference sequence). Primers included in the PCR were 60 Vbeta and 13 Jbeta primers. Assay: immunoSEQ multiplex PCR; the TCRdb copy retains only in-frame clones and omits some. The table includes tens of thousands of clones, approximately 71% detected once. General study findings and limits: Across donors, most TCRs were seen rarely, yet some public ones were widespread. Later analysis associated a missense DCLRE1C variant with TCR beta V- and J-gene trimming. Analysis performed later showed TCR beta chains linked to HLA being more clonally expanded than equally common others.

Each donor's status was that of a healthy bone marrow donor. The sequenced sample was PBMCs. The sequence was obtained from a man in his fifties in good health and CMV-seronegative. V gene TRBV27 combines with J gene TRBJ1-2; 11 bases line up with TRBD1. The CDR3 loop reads CASSPGTGGGTREYTF. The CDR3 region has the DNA TGTGCCAGCAGTCCGGGGACAGGGGGGGGTACAAGGGAATACACCTTC.